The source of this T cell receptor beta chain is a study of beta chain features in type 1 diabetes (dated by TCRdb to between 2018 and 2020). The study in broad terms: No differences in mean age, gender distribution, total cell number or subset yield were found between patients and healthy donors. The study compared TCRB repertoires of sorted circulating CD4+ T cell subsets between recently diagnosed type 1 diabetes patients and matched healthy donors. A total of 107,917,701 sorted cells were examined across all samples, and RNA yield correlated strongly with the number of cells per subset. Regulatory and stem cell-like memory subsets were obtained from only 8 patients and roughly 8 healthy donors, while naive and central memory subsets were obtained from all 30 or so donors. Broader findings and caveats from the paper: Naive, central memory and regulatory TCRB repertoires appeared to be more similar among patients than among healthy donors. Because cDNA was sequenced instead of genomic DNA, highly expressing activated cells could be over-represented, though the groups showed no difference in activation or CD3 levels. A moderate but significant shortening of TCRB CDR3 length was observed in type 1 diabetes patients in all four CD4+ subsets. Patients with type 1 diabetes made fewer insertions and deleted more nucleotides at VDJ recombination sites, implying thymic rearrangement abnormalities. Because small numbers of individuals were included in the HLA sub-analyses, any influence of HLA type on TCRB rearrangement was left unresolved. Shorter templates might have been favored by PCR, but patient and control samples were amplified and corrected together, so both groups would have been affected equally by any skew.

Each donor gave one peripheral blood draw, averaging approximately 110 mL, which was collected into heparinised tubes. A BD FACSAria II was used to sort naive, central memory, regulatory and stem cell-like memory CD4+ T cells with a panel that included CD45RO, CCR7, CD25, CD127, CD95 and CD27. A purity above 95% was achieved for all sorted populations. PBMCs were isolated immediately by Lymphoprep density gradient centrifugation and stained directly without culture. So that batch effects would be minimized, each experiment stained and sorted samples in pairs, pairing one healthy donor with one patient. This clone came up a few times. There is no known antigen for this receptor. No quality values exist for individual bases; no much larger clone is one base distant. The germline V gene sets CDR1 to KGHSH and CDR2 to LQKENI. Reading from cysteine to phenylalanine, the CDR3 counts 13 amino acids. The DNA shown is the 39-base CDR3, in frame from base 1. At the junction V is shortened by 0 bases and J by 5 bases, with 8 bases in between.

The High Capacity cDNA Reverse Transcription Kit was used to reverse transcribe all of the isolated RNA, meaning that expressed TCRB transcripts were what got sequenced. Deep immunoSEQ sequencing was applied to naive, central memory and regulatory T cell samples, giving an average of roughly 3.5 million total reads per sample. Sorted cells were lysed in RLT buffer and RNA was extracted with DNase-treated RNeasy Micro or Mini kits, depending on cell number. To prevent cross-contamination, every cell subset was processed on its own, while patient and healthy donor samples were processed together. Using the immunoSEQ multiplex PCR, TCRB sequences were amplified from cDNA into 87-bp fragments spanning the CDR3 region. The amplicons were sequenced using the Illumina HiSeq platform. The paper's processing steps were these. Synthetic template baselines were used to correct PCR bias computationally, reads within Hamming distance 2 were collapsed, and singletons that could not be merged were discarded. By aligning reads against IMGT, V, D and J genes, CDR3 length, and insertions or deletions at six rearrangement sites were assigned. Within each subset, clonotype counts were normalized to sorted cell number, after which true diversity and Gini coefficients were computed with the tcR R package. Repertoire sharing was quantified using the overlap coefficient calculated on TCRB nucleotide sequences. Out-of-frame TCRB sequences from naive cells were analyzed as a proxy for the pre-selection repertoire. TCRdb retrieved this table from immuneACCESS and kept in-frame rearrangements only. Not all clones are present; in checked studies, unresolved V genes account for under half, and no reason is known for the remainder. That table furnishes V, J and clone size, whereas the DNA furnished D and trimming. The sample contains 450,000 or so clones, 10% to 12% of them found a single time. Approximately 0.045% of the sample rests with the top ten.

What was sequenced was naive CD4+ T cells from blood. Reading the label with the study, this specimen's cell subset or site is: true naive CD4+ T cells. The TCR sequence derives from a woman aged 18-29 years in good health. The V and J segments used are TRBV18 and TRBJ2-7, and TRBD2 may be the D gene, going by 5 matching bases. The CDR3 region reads CASSPPTIDEQYF. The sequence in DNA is TGTGCCAGCTCACCACCGACTATTGACGAGCAGTACTTC.